The 5 T cell receptor beta chains in this list originate from one sample, sequenced in a study of OX40 agonist ivuxolimab in advanced cancers. Data came from immunoSEQ multiplex PCR; TCRdb stores just in-frame clones and leaves some out. Found here are just under 65,000 clones, approximately 90% of them singletons; the top ten hold 11%. This sample comprised CD4+ or CD8+ T cells sorted from blood, obtained in a trial of the OX40 agonist ivuxolimab. The source is an adult with an advanced solid tumor such as melanoma, head and neck, liver or kidney cancer.

This clone appeared once. The chain combines TRBV28 with TRBJ1-2; 10 bases match TRBD1. Germline V lookup: CDR1 MDHEN, CDR2 SYDVKM. The CDR3 loop spans 15 amino acids. Trimming removed 3 bases from V and 5 bases from J; junction bases left unmatched: 6. The CDR3 sequence is CASSLVRGQGYGYTF. The CDR3 region has the DNA TGTGCCAGCAGTTTGGTCCGGGGACAGGGGTATGGCTACACCTTC.

This chain joins TRBV5-1 and TRBJ2-7; D not resolved. This CDR3 region has 12 residues. V lost 4 bases, J lost 7 bases, and 12 bases lay in between. The germline V gene encodes CDR1 SGHRS and CDR2 YFSETQ. The CDR3 reads CASSRERMEQYF. For the CDR3, the DNA is TGCGCCAGCAGCCGCGAAAGGATGGAGCAGTACTTC.

This clone occurred once. This chain uses TRBV11-3 with TRBJ2-2; D might be TRBD1 (6 bases). Deletions cut 5 bases from V and 6 bases from J, with 22 bases between. Germline CDR1 is SGHNT and CDR2 is YENEEA. The CDR3 is 17 amino acids. The CDR3 DNA follows: TGTGCCAGCAGCACAAATCCCCAACAGGGCTTGGCCGGGGAGCTGTTTTTT. Translating it yields CASSTNPQQGLAGELFF.

The genes are TRBV11-2 and TRBJ2-2; no clear D gene. V was trimmed by 5 bases and J by 4 bases, leaving 8 bases between them. The CDR3 spans 13 residues. Germline V gives CDR1 SGHAT, CDR2 FQNNGV. The CDR3 DNA sequence: TGTGCCAGCAGCCCGCTTTTCACCGGGGAGCTGTTTTTT. Translated: CASSPLFTGELFF.

The chain is built from TRBV18 and TRBJ1-5; tentative D call: TRBD1 (5 bases). Germline loops: CDR1 KGHSH, CDR2 LQKENI. V lost 3 bases and J lost 7, with 10 bases in between. This CDR3 spans 13 amino acids. CDR3 nucleotides: TGTGCCAGCTCACCGGGGGTAATGCAGCCCCAGCATTTT. Translated, it gives CASSPGVMQPQHF.